This is a list of T cell receptor beta chains from one sample in a study of breast tumors, draining lymph nodes, adjacent tissues. Using its own MiXCR run on the multiplex PCR reads, TCRdb lists one record per CDR3 protein. This table holds under 250,000 distinct CDR3 sequences, approximately 29% found once. Sequencing was performed on axillary lymph node tissue. These receptors came from a female donor with breast cancer. Some clones in this sample may be carry-over from other donors' samples. The conserved cysteine and the conserved F or W are not part of the CDR3 here. Each record gives: clone size, V gene, CDR3 protein. A row's size may be missing; if present it is once, few, many or a size class.

size: NA
V: TRBV27
CDR3: ASRIVEGGKYNDEQF

size: many
V: TRBV10-3
CDR3: AISGRLSDYEQY

size: NA
V: TRBV7-6
CDR3: ASSLEGGISYNEQF

size: NA
V: TRBV7-9
CDR3: ASSSSGNEKLF

size: NA
V: TRBV28
CDR3: ASSLPSTGYGNQPQH

size: NA
V: TRBV24-1
CDR3: AAGDRGQATGELF

size: once
V: TRBV20-1
CDR3: SARDRLAGTYEQY

size: NA
V: TRBV7-2
CDR3: ASSLDLSSGSYEQY

size: many
V: TRBV29-1
CDR3: SHPTSGSPKPDKETQY

size: once
V: TRBV5-1
CDR3: ASSLGVGGASSYEQC

size: NA
V: TRBV7-3
CDR3: ASSPRSTADNSLLH

size: many
V: TRBV9
CDR3: ASSVVSSGVYNEQF

size: many
V: TRBV11-3
CDR3: ASSRKVRGDRQPQH

size: NA
V: TRBV6-2/TRBV6-3
CDR3: ASRRPGQGNSPLH

size: many
V: TRBV7-2
CDR3: ASSLAPGAYNEQF

size: NA
V: TRBV29-1
CDR3: SVEPSQRGQETQY

size: NA
V: TRBV24-1
CDR3: ATSDLARGGNEQ

size: many
V: TRBV4-1
CDR3: ASSQVTRAGRPQH

size: many
V: TRBV5-1
CDR3: ASSLETSGTVGELF

size: many
V: TRBV20-1
CDR3: SASRRGGGLNEQF